This T cell receptor beta chain was sequenced during a study of T-cell memory formation after mild COVID-19. Broader study findings: Unconfirmed was the SARS-CoV-2 specificity of second-wave clones that peaked on day 37. Pre-infection memory harbored some responding clones, suggesting cross-reactive memory joined.

5'RACE with constant-segment primers built TCRalpha and TCRbeta cDNA libraries with UMIs. Each CDR3 protein is one row after TCRdb ran MiXCR on the 5' RACE reads. Among just over 150,000 distinct CDR3 sequences listed, less than 40% were seen once. This CDR3 comprises 20 residues. V trimming: 1 base; J trimming: 5 bases; junction bases outside the gene matches: 14. CDR1 and CDR2 from the germline V gene are SGHRS and YFSETQ. On this clonotype itself: As yet, its antigen is unknown.

The specimen sequenced was PBMCs or a T cell subset sorted from them (not recorded which). The receptor's source is an adult woman who had mild COVID-19 (a few samples of this study predate the infection). Cell type and time point are not known. The chain links TRBV5-1 to TRBJ2-1, with 14 bases lining up with TRBD2. The DNA for the CDR3 is TGCGCCAGCAGCTTGTCGGGACTAGCGGGAGCACCAAGGGGTAACAATGAGCAGTTCTTC. This translates into CASSLSGLAGAPRGNNEQFF.